These 20 T cell receptor beta chains share one sample of origin, sequenced in a study of blood T cell repertoires in COVID-19. Method: immunoSEQ multiplex PCR; TCRdb's copy keeps in-frame clones and lacks some. Of more than 110,000 clones in the sample, about 81% were seen once. The specimen sequenced was peripheral blood. These receptors all come from an elderly woman with acute or convalescent COVID-19.

The chain employs TRBV28 and TRBJ2-5, with D unresolved. There are 15 residues in the CDR3. V gave up 4 bases and J gave up 4 bases, with 16 bases separating them. Germline loops: CDR1 MDHEN, CDR2 SYDVKM. The CDR3 reads CASSSIKLLGETQYF. DNA of the CDR3: TGTGCCAGCAGTTCCATTAAGTTGCTAGGAGAGACCCAGTACTTC.

A remark on this clone: Other nucleotide sequences in the sample specify the same CDR3. The chain carries TRBV5-4 and TRBJ1-1; no clear D gene. The germline V gene encodes CDR1 SGHNT and CDR2 YYREEE (reference sequence). This CDR3 has 13 amino acids. Trimming shortened V by 4 bases and J by 1 base, and 8 bases separated the two germline ends. The CDR3 is CASSLTGNTEAFF. The DNA of the CDR3 is TGTGCCAGCAGCCTCACTGGGAACACTGAAGCTTTCTTT. Looking up the rest from reference TRBV5-4 and TRBJ1-1 gives the full variable domain: ETGVTQSPTHLIKTRGQQVTLRCSSQSGHNTVSWYQQALGQGPQFIFQYYREEENGRGNFPPRFSGLQFPNYSSELNVNALELDDSALYLCASSLTGNTEAFFGQGTRLTVV.

The J gene is TRBJ2-1, the V gene TRBV14, with 11 bases identical to TRBD2. Per the germline V gene, CDR1 is SGHDN and CDR2 is FVKESK. The CDR3 is 16 residues long. The ends lost 1 base at V and 7 bases at J; junction bases unmatched: 6. Here the CDR3 reads CASSQAPLAGGNEQFF. In DNA form, the CDR3 reads TGTGCCAGCAGCCAAGCCCCCCTAGCGGGGGGAAATGAGCAGTTCTTC. The full variable domain, rest sourced from reference TRBV14 and TRBJ2-1, is EAGVTQFPSHSVIEKGQTVTLRCDPISGHDNLYWYRRVMGKEIKFLLHFVKESKQDESGMPNNRFLAERTGGTYSTLKVQPAELEDSGVYFCASSQAPLAGGNEQFFGPGTRLTVL.

This sequence joins TRBV11-2 and TRBJ2-5; a possible D gene is TRBD1 (6 bases). Germline CDR1 and CDR2: SGHAT and FQNNGV. The CDR3 extends over 14 amino acids. V was trimmed by 8 bases and J by 7 bases, leaving 20 bases between them. The CDR3 DNA reads TGTGCCAGCCGTGGACAGTTTGCGGAAGGGACCCAGTACTTC. The encoded protein is CASRGQFAEGTQYF.

J is TRBJ2-5 and V is TRBV30; 9 positions match TRBD2. The CDR3 runs 15 residues. Germline loops: CDR1 GTSNPN, CDR2 SVGIG (reference sequence). After removal of 2 bases from V and 4 bases from J, the junction contained 8 bases not matched to a gene. The CDR3 protein is CAWSQFSGSGETQYF. In nucleotides, the CDR3 is TGTGCCTGGAGTCAATTTAGCGGGAGTGGAGAGACCCAGTACTTC.

The chain carries TRBV7-2 and TRBJ1-1; perhaps TRBD1 as D (6 bases). Deletions cut 0 bases from V and 10 bases from J, with 18 bases between. The CDR3 runs to 15 residues. Looked up from germline, CDR1 is SGHTA and CDR2 is FQGNSA. The CDR3 region has the DNA TGTGCCAGCAGCTTAGCGACTCGGCGGGGGCGTGGAGCTTTCTTT. It is translated as CASSLATRRGRGAFF.

The chain couples TRBV5-4 to TRBJ2-5, with 9 nucleotides matching TRBD1. The length of the CDR3 is 13 residues. Germline CDR1 is SGHNT and CDR2 is YYREEE (reference sequence). The V gene end was trimmed by 4 bases and the J gene end by 3 bases; junction bases not matched to a gene: 1. CDR3 sequence (DNA): TGTGCCAGCAGCGGGACAGGGAAAGAGACCCAGTACTTC. Its protein is CASSGTGKETQYF.

This chain joins TRBV29-1 and TRBJ2-2; 10 bases map to TRBD1. The CDR3 spans 14 residues. Germline V gene lookup returns CDR1 SQVTM and CDR2 ANQGSEA. Losses at the gene ends were 5 bases for V and 6 bases for J; bases not matched to a gene: 6. The CDR3 protein is CSVTGTGVPGELFF. The CDR3 DNA reads as TGCAGCGTTACCGGGACAGGGGTCCCCGGGGAGCTGTTTTTT.

This rearrangement joins TRBV7-2 to TRBJ1-2; the D gene is possibly TRBD1 (5 bases). Looked up from germline, CDR1 is SGHTA and CDR2 is FQGNSA. The CDR3 runs 15 residues. Trimming took off 3 bases at V and 7 bases at J, with 18 bases between the two ends. This CDR3 reads CASSFSWGLMAGYTF. For the CDR3, the DNA is TGTGCCAGCAGCTTCTCTTGGGGCCTGATGGCTGGCTACACCTTC.

The gene calls are TRBV7-9 and TRBJ2-7; D gene ambiguous. The germline V gene encodes CDR1 SEHNR and CDR2 FQNEAQ (reference sequence). V was clipped by 3 bases and J by 1 base, with 7 bases between them. The CDR3 length is 13 residues. CDR3 protein: CASSFRESYEQYF. The CDR3 DNA reads TGTGCCAGCAGCTTTCGAGAATCCTACGAGCAGTACTTC. Supplemented by reference TRBV7-9 and TRBJ2-7, the full variable domain reads DTGVSQNPRHKITKRGQNVTFRCDPISEHNRLYWYRQTLGQGPEFLTYFQNEAQLEKSRLLSDRFSAERPKGSFSTLEIQRTEQGDSAMYLCASSFRESYEQYFGPGTRLTVT.

This chain joins TRBV5-1 and TRBJ2-3; 8 positions match TRBD2. Per germline, CDR1 SGHRS and CDR2 YFSETQ. V was clipped by 4 bases and J by 2 bases; unmatched bases: 6. CDR3 size: 15 residues. The CDR3 region has the DNA TGCGCCAGCAGCCGCCAGACTAGCGACACAGATACGCAGTATTTT. This translates into CASSRQTSDTDTQYF.

The V gene is TRBV28, the J gene TRBJ1-6; D uncertain. CDR3 length: 16 residues. The germline CDR1 and CDR2 sequences are MDHEN and SYDVKM. V lost 1 base and J lost 14, with 21 bases in between. The CDR3 nucleotides are TGTGCCAGCAGTTTATCGAGGACCGGAGGTCGAAAGTCCCTCCACTTT. Its translation: CASSLSRTGGRKSLHF.

The chain joins TRBV4-1 to TRBJ2-7, with TRBD1 matching over 7 bases. The trim removed 4 bases at V and 3 bases at J, leaving 12 bases unmatched. Germline CDR1 is MGHRA and CDR2 is YSYEKL. This CDR3 region has 16 residues. The CDR3 region has the DNA TGCGCCAGCAGCCCAGGGGGTGGTCGACTGAACTACGAGCAGTACTTC. This gives the protein CASSPGGGRLNYEQYF.

The gene calls are TRBV10-3 and TRBJ1-5, with TRBD1 matching 7 bases. With 10 bases clipped from V and 3 bases from J, the junction kept 9 bases outside the gene matches. Germline V gives CDR1 ENHRY, CDR2 SYGVKD. This CDR3 is 14 amino acids long. The CDR3 here is CASGRGFINQPQHF. The CDR3 region has the DNA TGTGCCAGCGGCAGGGGGTTTATCAATCAGCCCCAGCATTTT.

This chain joins TRBV28 and TRBJ1-2; the D gene is possibly TRBD1 (5 bases). The length of the CDR3 is 15 residues. V shed 2 bases and J shed 5 bases, with 15 bases lying between them. The germline gives CDR1 MDHEN, CDR2 SYDVKM. The CDR3 spells CASSLIYRIPYGYTF. The CDR3 DNA reads TGTGCCAGCAGTTTAATTTACAGGATCCCATATGGCTACACCTTC.

This chain connects TRBV7-2 to TRBJ2-7; TRBD2 aligns across 8 bases. Unmatched junction bases numbered 5, after V lost 5 bases and J lost 2 bases. Germline V gives CDR1 SGHTA, CDR2 FQGNSA. This CDR3 contains 14 residues. The CDR3 DNA reads TGTGCCAGCAGCCCGGGACTAGTCCCCTACGAGCAGTACTTC. Translated: CASSPGLVPYEQYF.

This clone came up once. The V gene is TRBV28, the J gene TRBJ2-7; D possibly corresponds to TRBD2 (5 bases). Germline V gene sequence: CDR1 MDHEN, CDR2 SYDVKM. The CDR3 is 17 residues long. V was clipped by 2 bases and J by 0 bases, with 17 bases between them. CDR3 nucleotides: TGTGCCAGCAGTTTAAGTTTTCAGCGGATTAGCTCCTACGAGCAGTACTTC. It yields the protein CASSLSFQRISSYEQYF.

This chain links TRBV6-2 or TRBV6-3 with TRBJ2-2; TRBD2 agrees at 8 bases. The CDR3 totals 15 residues. Looked up from germline, CDR1 is MNHEY and CDR2 is SVGEGT. V lost 2 bases to trimming and J lost 3 bases; unmatched junction nucleotides: 2. CDR3 region: CASSYGTSDTGELFF. CDR3 in DNA: TGTGCCAGCAGTTACGGGACTAGTGACACCGGGGAGCTGTTTTTT.

J is TRBJ1-3 and V is TRBV25-1; 7 nucleotides agree with TRBD1. The CDR3 totals 16 residues. Trimming removed 5 bases from V and 0 bases from J; junction bases left unmatched: 7. Per the germline V gene, CDR1 is MGHDK and CDR2 is SYGVNS. For the CDR3, the DNA is TGTGCCAGCAGTCAGGGGGGATATTACTCTGGAAACACCATATATTTT. This codes for CASSQGGYYSGNTIYF.

J is TRBJ1-1 and V is TRBV19, with D tentatively TRBD1 (5 bases). Germline assignment: CDR1 LNHDA and CDR2 SQIVND (reference sequence). Trimming took off 10 bases at V and 0 bases at J, with 18 bases between the two ends. This CDR3 has 15 residues. The CDR3 region is CATTALWGMNTEAFF. CDR3 DNA sequence: TGTGCCACAACAGCCCTATGGGGCATGAACACTGAAGCTTTCTTT.